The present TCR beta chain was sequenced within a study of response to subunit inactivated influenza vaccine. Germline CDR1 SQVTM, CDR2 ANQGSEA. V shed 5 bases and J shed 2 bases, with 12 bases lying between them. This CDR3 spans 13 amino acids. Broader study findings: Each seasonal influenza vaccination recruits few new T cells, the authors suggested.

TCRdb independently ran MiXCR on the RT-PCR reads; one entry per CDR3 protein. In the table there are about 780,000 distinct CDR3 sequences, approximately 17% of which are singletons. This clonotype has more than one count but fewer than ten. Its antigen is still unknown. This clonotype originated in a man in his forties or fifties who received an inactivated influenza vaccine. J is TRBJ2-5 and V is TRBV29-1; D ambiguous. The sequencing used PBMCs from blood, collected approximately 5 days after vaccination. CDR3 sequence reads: CSVRPRLQETQYF. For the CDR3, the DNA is TGCAGCGTTCGACCCCGTTTACAAGAGACCCAGTACTTC.